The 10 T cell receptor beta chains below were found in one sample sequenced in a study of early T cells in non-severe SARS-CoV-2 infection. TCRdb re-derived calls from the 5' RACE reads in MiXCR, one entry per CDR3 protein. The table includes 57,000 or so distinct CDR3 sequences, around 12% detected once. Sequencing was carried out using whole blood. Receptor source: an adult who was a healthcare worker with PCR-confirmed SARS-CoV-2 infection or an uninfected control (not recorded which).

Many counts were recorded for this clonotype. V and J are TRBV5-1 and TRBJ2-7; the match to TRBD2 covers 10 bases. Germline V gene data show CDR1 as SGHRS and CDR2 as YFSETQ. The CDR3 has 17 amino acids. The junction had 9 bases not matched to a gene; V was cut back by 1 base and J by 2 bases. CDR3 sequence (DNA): TGCGCCAGCAGCTTGAGGCCTAGCGGGAGTACGGCCTACGAGCAGTACTTC. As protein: CASSLRPSGSTAYEQYF.

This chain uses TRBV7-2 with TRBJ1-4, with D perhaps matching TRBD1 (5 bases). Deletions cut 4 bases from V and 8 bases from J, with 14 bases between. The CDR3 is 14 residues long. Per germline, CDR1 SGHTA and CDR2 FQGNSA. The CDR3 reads CASSSQGLREKLFF. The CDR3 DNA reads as TGTGCCAGCAGCTCTCAGGGTCTTCGGGAAAAACTGTTTTTT.

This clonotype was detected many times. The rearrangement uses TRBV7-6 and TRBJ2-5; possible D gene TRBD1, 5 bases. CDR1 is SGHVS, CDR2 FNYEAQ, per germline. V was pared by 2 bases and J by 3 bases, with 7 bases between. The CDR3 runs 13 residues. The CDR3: CASSLSTEETQYF. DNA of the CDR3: TGTGCCAGCAGCTTATCGACAGAAGAGACCCAGTACTTC. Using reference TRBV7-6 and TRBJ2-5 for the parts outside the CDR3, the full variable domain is GAGVSQSPRYKVTKRGQDVALRCDPISGHVSLYWYRQALGQGPEFLTYFNYEAQQDKSGLPNDRFSAERPEGSISTLTIQRTEQRDSAMYRCASSLSTEETQYFGPGTRLLVL.

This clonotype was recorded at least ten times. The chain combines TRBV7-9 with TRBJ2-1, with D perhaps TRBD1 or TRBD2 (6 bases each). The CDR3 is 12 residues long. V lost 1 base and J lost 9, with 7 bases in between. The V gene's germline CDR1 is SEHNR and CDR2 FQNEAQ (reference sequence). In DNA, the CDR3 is TGTGCCAGCAGCTTAGAGGGGGGTGAGCAGTTCTTC. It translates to CASSLEGGEQFF. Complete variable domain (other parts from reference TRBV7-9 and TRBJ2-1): DTGVSQNPRHKITKRGQNVTFRCDPISEHNRLYWYRQTLGQGPEFLTYFQNEAQLEKSRLLSDRFSAERPKGSFSTLEIQRTEQGDSAMYLCASSLEGGEQFFGPGTRLTVL.

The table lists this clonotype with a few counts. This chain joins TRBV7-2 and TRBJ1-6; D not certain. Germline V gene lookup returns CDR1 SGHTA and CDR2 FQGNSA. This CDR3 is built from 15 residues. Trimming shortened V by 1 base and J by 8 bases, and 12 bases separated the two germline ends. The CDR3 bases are TGTGCCAGCAGCTTAGTCGGCAGTGCCTATTCACCCCTCCACTTT. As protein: CASSLVGSAYSPLHF.

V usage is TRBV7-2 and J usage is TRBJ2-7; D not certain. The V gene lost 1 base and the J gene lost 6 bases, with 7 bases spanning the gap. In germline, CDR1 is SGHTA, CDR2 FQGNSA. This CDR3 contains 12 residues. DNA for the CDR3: TGTGCCAGCAGCTTAGGCGGAGCCGAGCAGTACTTC. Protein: CASSLGGAEQYF.

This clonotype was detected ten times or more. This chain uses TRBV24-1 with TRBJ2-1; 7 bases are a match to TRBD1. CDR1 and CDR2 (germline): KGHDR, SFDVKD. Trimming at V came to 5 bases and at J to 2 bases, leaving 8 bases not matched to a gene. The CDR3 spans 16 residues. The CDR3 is CATSATNRGPYNEQFF. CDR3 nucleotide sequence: TGTGCCACCAGTGCCACGAACAGGGGCCCCTACAATGAGCAGTTCTTC.

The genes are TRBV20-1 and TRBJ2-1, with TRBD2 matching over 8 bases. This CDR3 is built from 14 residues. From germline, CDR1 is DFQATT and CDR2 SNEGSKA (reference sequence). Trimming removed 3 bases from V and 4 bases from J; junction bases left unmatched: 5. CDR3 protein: CSASPLADYNEQFF. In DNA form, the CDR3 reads TGCAGTGCTAGTCCACTAGCGGATTACAATGAGCAGTTCTTC.

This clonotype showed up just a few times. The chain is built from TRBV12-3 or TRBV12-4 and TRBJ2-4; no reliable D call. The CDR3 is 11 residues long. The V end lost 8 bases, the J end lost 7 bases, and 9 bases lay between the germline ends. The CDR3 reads CASGSLNIQYF. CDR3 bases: TGTGCCAGCGGCAGTCTGAACATTCAGTACTTC.

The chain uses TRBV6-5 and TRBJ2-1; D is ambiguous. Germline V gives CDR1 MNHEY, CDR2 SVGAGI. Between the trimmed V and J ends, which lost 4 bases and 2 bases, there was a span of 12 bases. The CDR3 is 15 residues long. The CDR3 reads CASSFGPATYNEQFF. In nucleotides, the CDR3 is TGTGCCAGCAGTTTCGGACCAGCAACCTACAATGAGCAGTTCTTC.